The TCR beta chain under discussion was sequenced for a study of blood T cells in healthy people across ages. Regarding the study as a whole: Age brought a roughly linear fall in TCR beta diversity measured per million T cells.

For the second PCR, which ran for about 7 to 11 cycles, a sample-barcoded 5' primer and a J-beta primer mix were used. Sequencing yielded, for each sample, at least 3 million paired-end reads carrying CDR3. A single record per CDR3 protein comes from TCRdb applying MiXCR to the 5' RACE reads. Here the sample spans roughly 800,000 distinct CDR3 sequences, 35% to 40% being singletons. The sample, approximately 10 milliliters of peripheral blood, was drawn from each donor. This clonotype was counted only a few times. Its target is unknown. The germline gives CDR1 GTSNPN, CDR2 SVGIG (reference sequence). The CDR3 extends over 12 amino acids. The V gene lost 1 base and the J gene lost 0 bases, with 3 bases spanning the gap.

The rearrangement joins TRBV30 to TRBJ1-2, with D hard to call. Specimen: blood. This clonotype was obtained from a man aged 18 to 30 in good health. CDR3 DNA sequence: TGTGCCTGGAGTGGCGCTAACTATGGCTACACCTTC. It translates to CAWSGANYGYTF.